This TCR beta chain was sequenced in a study of T cell responses to AZD1222 COVID-19 vaccine. General study points: The study found vaccine-associated CD4 TCRs spanning spike, dominant at 160-218 and 743-854. Possibly, clonal diversity was underestimated; donors were largely white British and included more females. An increase in Spike-specific TCR breadth and depth was observed after two AZD1222 doses. Baseline seropositivity occurred in only a handful of AZD1222 recipients.

Comments on this clone: Antigen unknown.

This table comes from immunoSEQ multiplex PCR, and its TCRdb copy is limited to in-frame clones, with some not included. The sample lists some 120,000 clones; under 90% were seen once. The germline V gene encodes CDR1 LGHNT and CDR2 FRNRAP. Trimming removed 3 bases from V and 8 bases from J, with 13 bases in between. This CDR3 region has 13 residues. The chain is built from TRBV12-5 and TRBJ1-2; D perhaps matches TRBD1 (5 bases). This material consisted of peripheral blood, taken on day 0 of AZD1222 vaccination. This sequence was found in an adult in good health. CDR3 loop: CASGFTGRGGYTF. The CDR3 nucleotides are TGTGCTAGTGGTTTCACAGGTCGTGGAGGCTACACCTTC.